These T cell receptor beta chains were read from a single sample in a study of OX40 agonist ivuxolimab in advanced cancers. Sequencing was performed with immunoSEQ multiplex PCR; in TCRdb, only in-frame clones are kept and a portion is missing. The data contain 55,000 to 80,000 clones, about nine tenths of them singletons. The sample consisted of CD4+ or CD8+ T cells sorted from blood, taken in a trial of the OX40 agonist ivuxolimab. These receptors were taken from an adult with an advanced solid tumor such as melanoma, head and neck, liver or kidney cancer. Both conserved end residues are trimmed from each CDR3. Fields, in order: CDR3 protein, V gene.

cdr3_aa: ASSLVPAGGPSDEQF; v_call: TRBV7-8
cdr3_aa: ASSADRGSYNEQF; v_call: TRBV2
cdr3_aa: ASRPTEETQY; v_call: TRBV7-9
cdr3_aa: ASSGGDRGLGANVLT; v_call: TRBV10-2
cdr3_aa: ASSLDRVRYGYT; v_call: TRBV5-1
cdr3_aa: ASSRNTGELF; v_call: TRBV2
cdr3_aa: ASSQLQGRPNEKLF; v_call: TRBV4-1
cdr3_aa: ASSGQDTANYGYT; v_call: TRBV6-1
cdr3_aa: ASSRDLEGEKLF; v_call: TRBV6-5
cdr3_aa: ASRQGNQPQH; v_call: TRBV5-6
cdr3_aa: ASSLAGVRETQY; v_call: TRBV5-1
cdr3_aa: ASSTYRVLSTEAF; v_call: TRBV13
cdr3_aa: ASNLKLGTDYGGELF; v_call: TRBV5-8
cdr3_aa: ASSPRGLNTGELF; v_call: TRBV11-3
cdr3_aa: ASSLGASGWGNEQF; v_call: TRBV11-2
cdr3_aa: ATVLGQPNEKLF; v_call: TRBV2
cdr3_aa: ASSFDITDGYT; v_call: TRBV5-1
cdr3_aa: ASSRDRAEQY; v_call: TRBV18
cdr3_aa: ASSVDGAVGGSYEQY; v_call: TRBV9
cdr3_aa: ASRQETQY; v_call: TRBV28
cdr3_aa: ASSLEGPVGTEAF; v_call: TRBV5-8
cdr3_aa: ASSQDAGNYGYT; v_call: TRBV4-2
cdr3_aa: ASRSPGHVQYEQY; v_call: TRBV11-2
cdr3_aa: ASNFDRYPTEAF; v_call: TRBV6-1
cdr3_aa: ASSPRRLEGETQY; v_call: TRBV7-7
cdr3_aa: ASIRNGTPEKKLF; v_call: TRBV6-1
cdr3_aa: ASSADRVTEAF; v_call: TRBV7-3
cdr3_aa: AWSPTTTGELF; v_call: TRBV30
cdr3_aa: ASSYAGTENEQF; v_call: TRBV7-9
cdr3_aa: ASSKAERGQGETQY; v_call: TRBV21-1
cdr3_aa: ASSQDRGAGYT; v_call: TRBV7-8
cdr3_aa: ASSSSDRSGN; v_call: TRBV28
cdr3_aa: ASSQPGLAGGGEQY; v_call: TRBV18
cdr3_aa: ASSLTGNEQY; v_call: TRBV11-2
cdr3_aa: ASSIEGDTQY; v_call: TRBV19
cdr3_aa: TSSQDHPYEQY; v_call: TRBV1
cdr3_aa: ASSVGTNNYGYT; v_call: TRBV9
cdr3_aa: ATAGISYEQY; v_call: TRBV2
cdr3_aa: ASSLEAISYEQY; v_call: TRBV11-3
cdr3_aa: ASRQQTGAPGELF; v_call: TRBV19
cdr3_aa: ASSLQVAGEETQY; v_call: TRBV28
cdr3_aa: SVGQSKNTEAF; v_call: TRBV29-1
cdr3_aa: ASRGLGPYGYT; v_call: TRBV28
cdr3_aa: ASSLAGTGQETQY; v_call: TRBV28
cdr3_aa: ASSRAGTGETQY; v_call: TRBV18
cdr3_aa: ASSEFSSGRTDTQY; v_call: TRBV6-1
cdr3_aa: ASSPQTGAPTNYGYT; v_call: TRBV18
cdr3_aa: SVEELQSTGLYGYT; v_call: TRBV29-1
cdr3_aa: ASGGQPQETQY; v_call: TRBV5-1